The 22 T cell receptor beta chains below were found in one sample sequenced in a study of T cells in Graves' hyperthyroidism and ophthalmopathy. From RNA transcripts, TCR beta CDR3 regions were amplified. First-round RT-PCR targeting the TCR CDR3 was performed with the HTBI primer set. TCRdb processed the multiplex PCR reads anew with MiXCR; each CDR3 protein has one entry. The sample has around 600,000 distinct CDR3 sequences, about 14% seen once. Material: blood. Receptors were obtained from a woman in her 50s with Graves' ophthalmopathy.

V usage is TRBV19 and J usage is TRBJ1-1; 7 bases are shared with TRBD1. Per the germline V gene, CDR1 is LNHDA and CDR2 is SQIVND (reference sequence). The V gene end was trimmed by 5 bases and the J gene end by 1 base; junction bases not matched to a gene: 7. The CDR3 has 15 residues. CDR3 protein: CASSPKDRRNTEAFF. The DNA of the CDR3 is TGTGCCAGTAGTCCAAAGGACAGGCGGAACACTGAAGCTTTCTTT. The whole variable domain, filled in from reference TRBV19 and TRBJ1-1, reads DGGITQSPKYLFRKEGQNVTLSCEQNLNHDAMYWYRQDPGQGLRLIYYSQIVNDFQKGDIAEGYSVSREKKESFPLTVTSAQKNPTAFYLCASSPKDRRNTEAFFGQGTRLTVV.

CDR3 DNA: TGTGCCAGCAGCTTCAGGGATAGCGGGATGGTATACGAGCAGTACTTC. Translation: CASSFRDSGMVYEQYF. The chain employs TRBV7-9 and TRBJ2-7; 8 bases align to TRBD2. Germline V CDR1 and CDR2: SEHNR, FQNEAQ (reference sequence). The CDR3 is made up of 16 amino acids. With 3 bases clipped from V and 4 bases from J, the junction kept 11 bases outside the gene matches.

This clonotype was observed a handful of times. The V gene is TRBV29-1, the J gene TRBJ1-1; 7 bases line up with TRBD1. The germline CDR1 and CDR2 sequences are SQVTM and ANQGSEA. With V trimmed by 5 bases and J by 0 bases, 3 bases remained unmatched. The CDR3 has 13 residues. CDR3 sequence (DNA): TGCAGCGTTCGGGACAGATTGAACACTGAAGCTTTCTTT. Translation gives CSVRDRLNTEAFF.

The chain links TRBV6-5 to TRBJ2-7; possibly TRBD2 for D (6 bases). Per the germline V gene, CDR1 is MNHEY and CDR2 is SVGAGI. V lost 2 bases, J lost 2 bases, and 13 bases lay in between. CDR3 size: 15 residues. The CDR3 protein is CASSYRRDFAYEQYF. The DNA of the CDR3 is TGTGCCAGCAGTTACCGCCGGGACTTCGCCTACGAGCAGTACTTC.

In this sample, this clonotype turned up many times. This chain uses TRBV7-2 with TRBJ2-1; a possible D gene is TRBD2 (7 bases). Germline loops: CDR1 SGHTA, CDR2 FQGNSA. The CDR3 is 17 residues long. Trimming pared 4 bases from V and 4 bases from J, leaving 20 bases between. The CDR3 bases are TGTGCCAGCAGCTCCCCGGGGAGGGGGAAAGAATACAATGAGCAGTTCTTC. Amino acids: CASSSPGRGKEYNEQFF.

Remarks on this clonotype: A single base separates this from a much larger clone, so it may be a read error. This rearrangement joins TRBV15 to TRBJ1-1; D ambiguous. Germline V gene data show CDR1 as LNHNV and CDR2 as YYDKDF (reference sequence). The CDR3 runs to 13 residues. Here the CDR3 DNA reads TGTGGCACCAGCAGAGATCGGTCAGGTGAAGCTTTCTTT. It specifies CGTSRDRSGEAFF.

This clonotype was counted at least ten times. The V call is TRBV28, the J call TRBJ2-7; 10 nucleotides line up with TRBD2. The CDR3 runs to 15 residues. The V gene's germline CDR1 is MDHEN and CDR2 SYDVKM. V shed 6 bases and J 2 bases; nucleotides not matched to a gene: 7. The CDR3 coding sequence is TGTGCCAGCAGGACGCGACTAGCGGGTACCTACGAGCAGTACTTC. This translates into CASRTRLAGTYEQYF.

This clonotype has only a few counts. The chain has TRBV16 and TRBJ2-5; D gene ambiguous. Trimming took 3 bases from V and 14 from J, leaving 19 bases between them. The germline gives CDR1 KGHSY, CDR2 FQNENV. There are 13 residues in the CDR3. CDR3 sequence reads: CASSQESSVGLYF. Here the CDR3 DNA reads TGTGCCAGCAGCCAGGAGTCCAGCGTCGGCTTATACTTC. Combining the CDR3 with reference TRBV16 and TRBJ2-5 gives the whole variable domain GEEVAQTPKHLVRGEGQKAKLYCAPIKGHSYVFWYQQVLKNEFKFLISFQNENVFDETGMPKERFSAKCLPNSPCSLEIQATKLEDSAVYFCASSQESSVGLYFGPGTRLLVL.

In this sample, this clonotype turned up many times. This chain joins TRBV7-3 and TRBJ1-2; D call uncertain. This CDR3 has 15 amino acids. Per germline, CDR1 SGHTA and CDR2 FQGTGA. Trimming took 0 bases from V and 2 from J, leaving 10 bases between them. CDR3 residues: CASSLTGEANYGYTF. The CDR3 coding sequence is TGTGCCAGCAGCTTAACGGGCGAAGCCAACTATGGCTACACCTTC.

At least ten counts were recorded for this clonotype. The gene calls are TRBV20-1 and TRBJ2-7; D remains unclear. V lost 1 base, J lost 1 base, and 8 bases lay in between. Germline V gene lookup returns CDR1 DFQATT and CDR2 SNEGSKA (reference sequence). This CDR3 is built from 13 residues. The CDR3 loop reads CSARGHRSYEQYF. DNA for the CDR3: TGCAGTGCTAGAGGCCACAGATCCTACGAGCAGTACTTC.

This sequence joins TRBV19 and TRBJ2-7; 8 bases are shared with TRBD1. The V and J ends lost 5 bases and 2 bases, in that order; junction bases with no gene match: 8. CDR3 length: 15 amino acids. Germline CDR1 reads LNHDA; CDR2 reads SQIVND (reference sequence). In DNA form, the CDR3 reads TGTGCCAGTAGTGAGGACAGGGTTGCTACCTACGAGCAGTACTTC. This sequence encodes CASSEDRVATYEQYF.

At least ten counts were recorded for this clonotype. The chain uses TRBV30 and TRBJ2-7; D uncertain. Germline CDR1 is GTSNPN and CDR2 is SVGIG (reference sequence). The CDR3 sequence is 11 residues long. The V end lost 1 base, the J end lost 3 bases, and 4 bases lay between the germline ends. CDR3 coding DNA: TGTGCCTGGAGTGCGATCTACGAGCAGTACTTC. Protein product: CAWSAIYEQYF.

This clonotype was detected many times. V usage is TRBV6-1 and J usage is TRBJ2-7; no clear D gene. Germline V gives CDR1 MNHNS, CDR2 SASEGT. V shed 1 base and J shed 0 bases, with 13 bases lying between them. This CDR3 is 16 amino acids long. The CDR3 loop reads CASSEGQSSNSYEQYF. DNA for the CDR3: TGTGCCAGCAGTGAAGGGCAGTCGTCCAACTCCTACGAGCAGTACTTC.

This clonotype was counted many times. The chain carries TRBV11-3 and TRBJ2-5; the match to TRBD1 covers 7 bases. CDR1 SGHNT and CDR2 YENEEA come from the germline V gene. The CDR3 has 17 amino acids. J was trimmed by 7 bases and V by 0 bases; bases with no gene match: 14. The CDR3 here is CASSLDRNRGLPGTQYF. The CDR3 DNA sequence: TGTGCCAGCAGCTTAGATCGTAACAGGGGTCTCCCAGGGACCCAGTACTTC.

This clonotype was counted at least ten times. The rearrangement uses TRBV28 and TRBJ2-7; 8 nucleotides match TRBD2. Germline V gene data show CDR1 as MDHEN and CDR2 as SYDVKM. The CDR3 length is 14 residues. Unmatched junction bases numbered 9, after V lost 6 bases and J lost 5 bases. The CDR3 DNA reads as TGTGCCAGCAGGACCTCGGGACTAGGGGACGAGCAGTACTTC. It codes for CASRTSGLGDEQYF.

This clonotype came up many times. The V gene is TRBV10-3, the J gene TRBJ2-5, with TRBD2 matching over 10 bases. V gave up 4 bases and J gave up 5 bases; unmatched junction bases: 10. The CDR3 is made up of 16 amino acids. Germline V gives CDR1 ENHRY, CDR2 SYGVKD. CDR3 region: CAISVLAGDPRETQYF. DNA of the CDR3: TGTGCCATCAGTGTTCTAGCGGGGGACCCCAGGGAGACCCAGTACTTC.

The CDR3 region has the DNA TGCGCCAGCAGCTTGGGTCCCGGGAAAGGGGATACGCAGTATTTT. This translates into CASSLGPGKGDTQYF. J is TRBJ2-3 and V is TRBV5-1; D may be TRBD2 (5 bases). This CDR3 is 15 amino acids long. The V end was cut by 0 bases, the J end by 6 bases, with 14 bases between. From germline, CDR1 is SGHRS and CDR2 YFSETQ.

This clonotype was found many times. CDR3 region: CASSHPDGGSIYEQYF. The CDR3 DNA sequence: TGTGCCAGCAGTCACCCGGATGGCGGGAGTATTTACGAGCAGTACTTC. The genes are TRBV12-3 or TRBV12-4 and TRBJ2-7; 7 bases align to TRBD2. This CDR3 has 16 residues. Unmatched junction bases numbered 14, after V lost 5 bases and J lost 4 bases.

This clonotype has ten or more counts. The J gene is TRBJ1-2, the V gene TRBV7-9; TRBD1 matches at 9 bases. This CDR3 spans 14 amino acids. The germline V gene encodes CDR1 SEHNR and CDR2 FQNEAQ (reference sequence). Trimming at V came to 4 bases and at J to 7 bases, leaving 7 bases not matched to a gene. The CDR3 sequence is CASSSRNRGLGYTF. The CDR3 nucleotides read TGTGCCAGCAGCTCAAGGAACAGGGGGCTTGGCTACACCTTC.

This clonotype has a count of ten or more. This CDR3 reads CASSELGLAGGGIYNEQFF. CDR3 in DNA: TGTGCCAGCAGTGAGCTGGGACTAGCGGGAGGGGGGATTTACAATGAGCAGTTCTTC. The chain uses TRBV25-1 and TRBJ2-1, with 16 bases aligning to TRBD2. Germline CDR1 is MGHDK and CDR2 is SYGVNS. The CDR3 loop spans 19 amino acids. The ends lost 3 bases at V and 4 bases at J; junction bases unmatched: 9.

The V and J genes are TRBV5-1 and TRBJ1-1, with D tentatively TRBD1 (5 bases). The CDR3 covers 12 residues. V shed 7 bases and J shed 6 bases, with 13 bases lying between them. The germline CDR1 and CDR2 sequences are SGHRS and YFSETQ. CDR3: CASGLGLSEAFF. The CDR3 DNA reads as TGCGCCAGCGGACTGGGGCTTTCTGAAGCTTTCTTT.

CDR3 nucleotides: TGTGCCAGCAGCGGACGGGACACCCACTACAATGAGCAGTTCTTC. It yields the protein CASSGRDTHYNEQFF. The chain couples TRBV11-2 to TRBJ2-1, with D tentatively TRBD1 (6 bases). CDR1 and CDR2 from the germline V gene are SGHAT and FQNNGV. CDR3 length: 15 residues. The germline V and J ends were trimmed by 5 bases and 3 bases, with 14 bases remaining between them.